Following are 27 T cell receptor beta chains from one sample sequenced in a study of human T cells and chemical hapten exposure. TCRdb re-called the RACE reads through MiXCR, storing one row per CDR3 protein. Of about 49,000 distinct CDR3 sequences in the sample, about 9% were seen once. The time point denotes: patch test 1, 2 weeks after DPC sensitization. Treatment noted: therapeutic diphenylcyclopropenone sensitization with weekly scalp DPC. This specimen was whole blood, taken in connection with sensitization to the hapten diphenylcyclopropenone (DPC). These receptors were collected from a woman in her forties or fifties with alopecia areata. Some clones in this sample may be carry-over from other donors' samples.

The J gene is TRBJ1-1, the V gene TRBV3-1; possibly TRBD1 for D (5 bases). There are 15 residues in the CDR3. Germline CDR1 LGHDT, CDR2 YNNKEL (reference sequence). Trimming left V 0 bases short and J 4 bases short, with 12 bases between. The CDR3 is CASSQELGPGTEAFF. The CDR3 DNA reads as TGTGCCAGCAGCCAAGAACTGGGGCCGGGCACTGAAGCTTTCTTT.

This chain links TRBV7-2 with TRBJ1-3, with D perhaps TRBD1 (5 bases). Germline CDR1 is SGHTA and CDR2 is FQGNSA. Trimming removed 2 bases from V and 4 bases from J, with 18 bases in between. This CDR3 has 17 residues. The CDR3, as DNA: TGTGCCAGCAGCTTACAAGGGAGTGGGGGATCCGGAAACACCATATATTTT. Amino acid sequence: CASSLQGSGGSGNTIYF. The full variable domain, rest sourced from reference TRBV7-2 and TRBJ1-3, is GAGVSQSPSNKVTEKGKDVELRCDPISGHTALYWYRQSLGQGLEFLIYFQGNSAPDKSGLPSDRFSAERTGGSVSTLTIQRTQQEDSAVYLCASSLQGSGGSGNTIYFGEGSWLTVV.

Turning to this clonotype: A read error may explain this, as a much larger clone is one base away. The rearrangement links TRBV15 to TRBJ1-1; no definite D call. CDR1 and CDR2 (germline): LNHNV, YYDKDF (reference sequence). This CDR3 comprises 16 residues. CDR3 nucleotide sequence: TGTGTCACCAGCAGAGAAAGGGTTTTGGTCGGCACTGAAGCTTTCTTT. It codes for CVTSRERVLVGTEAFF.

This clonotype has ten or more counts. This chain joins TRBV14 and TRBJ2-5, with TRBD2 matching over 10 bases. With 0 bases clipped from V and 5 bases from J, the junction kept 9 bases outside the gene matches. The germline CDR1 and CDR2 sequences are SGHDN and FVKESK. The CDR3 runs to 17 residues. CDR3 region: CASSQDPPLAGDETQYF. CDR3 sequence (DNA): TGTGCCAGCAGCCAAGATCCACCCCTAGCGGGAGATGAGACCCAGTACTTC.

This clonotype showed up many times. The V call is TRBV4-1, the J call TRBJ2-1; 8 bases fit TRBD2. Trimming cost V 1 base and J 5 bases; bases outside gene matches: 7. Germline V gene sequence: CDR1 MGHRA, CDR2 YSYEKL. The CDR3 is 16 residues long. The CDR3: CASSQAHTSGHNEQFF. CDR3 DNA sequence: TGCGCCAGCAGCCAAGCGCACACTAGCGGTCACAATGAGCAGTTCTTC.

This clonotype was found a few times. The V gene is TRBV28, the J gene TRBJ2-7; the match to TRBD1 covers 7 bases. This CDR3 has 15 amino acids. Germline CDR1 MDHEN, CDR2 SYDVKM. The ends lost 6 bases at V and 5 bases at J; junction bases unmatched: 13. The CDR3 sequence: CASSLDRALRNEQYF. The DNA of the CDR3 is TGTGCCAGCAGCCTCGACAGGGCCTTGAGGAACGAGCAGTACTTC.

The rearrangement links TRBV7-2 to TRBJ2-7; 8 bases fit TRBD1. The CDR3 is made up of 14 amino acids. CDR1 SGHTA and CDR2 FQGNSA come from the germline V gene. Losses at the gene ends were 0 bases for V and 7 bases for J; bases not matched to a gene: 5. CDR3 in DNA: TGTGCCAGCAGCTTAGCGGGCAGGGGGCGAGAGCAGTACTTC. Translating gives CASSLAGRGREQYF.

This clonotype has at least ten counts. The chain couples TRBV12-3 or TRBV12-4 to TRBJ2-1; D ambiguous. V was cut by 5 bases and J by 12 bases, with 14 bases left in between. This CDR3 is 12 amino acids long. The CDR3: CASSLLISGQFF. In DNA, the CDR3 is TGTGCCAGCAGTCTGCTGATTTCAGGGCAGTTCTTC.

In this sample, this clonotype turned up many times. The V gene is TRBV6-5, the J gene TRBJ2-1; the D gene is possibly TRBD1 (5 bases). This CDR3 spans 15 amino acids. Germline-derived CDR1 and CDR2 are MNHEY and SVGAGI. The V end lost 6 bases, the J end lost 2 bases, and 14 bases lay between the germline ends. The CDR3 DNA follows: TGTGCCAGCAGCCAGGGTATGTGGCCCTACAATGAGCAGTTCTTC. It is translated as CASSQGMWPYNEQFF.

This clonotype has a count of ten or more. This sequence joins TRBV7-9 and TRBJ1-2; D may be TRBD1 (6 bases). Trimming removed 2 bases at V and 4 bases at J, with 8 bases between. CDR1 is SEHNR and CDR2 is FQNEAQ in the germline V gene (reference sequence). This CDR3 has 13 amino acids. The DNA for the CDR3 is TGTGCCAGCAGCTTATCAGGGGCCTATGGCTACACCTTC. Encoded protein: CASSLSGAYGYTF.

This clonotype was recorded at least ten times. V and J are TRBV19 and TRBJ1-5; 7 positions agree with TRBD1. The ends lost 9 bases at V and 3 bases at J; junction bases unmatched: 5. Germline values: CDR1 LNHDA, CDR2 SQIVND (reference sequence). This CDR3 is built from 13 residues. The CDR3 loop reads CASSTGINQPQHF. The CDR3 DNA sequence: TGTGCCAGCTCGACAGGGATCAATCAGCCCCAGCATTTT.

The gene calls are TRBV4-1 and TRBJ2-7; tentative D call: TRBD2 (5 bases). The CDR3 is 17 amino acids. Per germline, CDR1 MGHRA and CDR2 YSYEKL. Deletions cut 0 bases from V and 2 bases from J, with 17 bases between. The CDR3 region has the DNA TGCGCCAGCAGCCAAGAGCTAGCAGGCGGACGGGCCTACGAGCAGTACTTC. It translates to CASSQELAGGRAYEQYF.

Ten or more counts support this clonotype. The chain joins TRBV6-6 to TRBJ1-5; D uncertain. The CDR3 is 11 amino acids. The germline CDR1 and CDR2 sequences are MNHNY and SVGAGI (reference sequence). Deletions cut 6 bases from V and 11 bases from J, with 11 bases between. The CDR3 nucleotides read TGTGCCAGCAGCCTTCTTGCAGCCCAGCATTTT. Its protein product is CASSLLAAQHF.

This clonotype was seen many times. The chain joins TRBV11-2 to TRBJ2-3; D gene ambiguous. The ends were cut back, 0 bases at V and 3 bases at J, with 4 bases in the middle. From germline, CDR1 is SGHAT and CDR2 FQNNGV. CDR3 length: 13 residues. The DNA for the CDR3 is TGTGCCAGCAGCTTAGATCTTACAGATACGCAGTATTTT. The encoded protein is CASSLDLTDTQYF.

This clonotype came up many times. The chain is built from TRBV6-6 and TRBJ1-5, with a weak D call TRBD1 (5 bases). The V gene's germline CDR1 is MNHNY and CDR2 SVGAGI (reference sequence). This CDR3 has 17 amino acids. The germline V and J ends were trimmed by 3 bases and 4 bases, with 19 bases remaining between them. The CDR3 coding sequence is TGTGCCAGCAGTTATGCAGCCGGGACCCGGGGGAATCAGCCCCAGCATTTT. It translates to CASSYAAGTRGNQPQHF.

The chain links TRBV19 to TRBJ2-6; 8 positions agree with TRBD1. Germline values: CDR1 LNHDA, CDR2 SQIVND (reference sequence). The CDR3 loop spans 19 amino acids. V dropped 4 bases and J dropped 1; count of bases not matched to a gene: 12. The chain's CDR3 is CASSTRTGTSSSGANVLTF. The CDR3 nucleotides are TGTGCCAGTAGTACGCGGACAGGGACAAGTTCTTCTGGGGCCAACGTCCTGACTTTC. The full variable domain, with the rest looked up from reference TRBV19 and TRBJ2-6, is DGGITQSPKYLFRKEGQNVTLSCEQNLNHDAMYWYRQDPGQGLRLIYYSQIVNDFQKGDIAEGYSVSREKKESFPLTVTSAQKNPTAFYLCASSTRTGTSSSGANVLTFGAGSRLTVL.

This clonotype was recorded many times. V and J are TRBV7-2 and TRBJ2-5; D not resolved. Trimming took off 3 bases at V and 6 bases at J, with 8 bases between the two ends. CDR3 length: 12 residues. CDR1 SGHTA and CDR2 FQGNSA come from the germline V gene. CDR3 residues: CASSFGVKTQYF. The DNA of the CDR3 is TGTGCCAGCAGCTTTGGGGTAAAGACCCAGTACTTC.

The table lists this clonotype with many counts. V and J are TRBV7-8 and TRBJ2-2, with 13 positions matching TRBD2. The CDR3 length is 16 residues. The V gene's germline CDR1 is SGHVS and CDR2 FQNEAQ. V shed 4 bases and J 4 bases; nucleotides not matched to a gene: 3. CDR3 bases: TGTGCCAGCAGCTACGGACTAGCGGGAGTCACCGGGGAGCTGTTTTTT. This encodes CASSYGLAGVTGELFF.

A word on this clonotype: A single base separates this from a much larger clone, so it may be a read error. The genes are TRBV5-1 and TRBJ2-5, with D perhaps TRBD2 (6 bases). The V end was cut by 0 bases, the J end by 0 bases, with 12 bases between. Germline CDR1 SGHRS, CDR2 YFSETQ. This CDR3 spans 16 amino acids. CDR3 protein: CASSLAKIADQETQYF. The CDR3 coding sequence is TGCGCCAGCAGCTTGGCCAAGATAGCGGACCAAGAGACCCAGTACTTC.

Many counts were recorded for this clonotype. The rearrangement uses TRBV29-1 and TRBJ2-1, with D perhaps matching TRBD1 (5 bases). Trimming left V 7 bases short and J 14 bases short, with 24 bases between. Germline V gives CDR1 SQVTM, CDR2 ANQGSEA. The length of the CDR3 is 13 residues. CDR3 nucleotide sequence: TGCAGCGCCGTAAAAACTCAGGGAAGCCATAAGTTCTTC. Its protein is CSAVKTQGSHKFF.

This clonotype was observed a handful of times. The junction departs from the called germline gene at one end, perhaps through a read error. The chain recombines TRBV4-1 with TRBJ2-1; tentative D call: TRBD2 (6 bases). Germline V gene lookup returns CDR1 MGHRA and CDR2 YSYEKL. CDR3 length: 15 residues. The CDR3 here is CASRQGGELYNEQFF. CDR3 bases: TGCGCCAGCAGACAAGGCGGGGAACTCTACAATGAGCAGTTCTTC.

The rearrangement uses TRBV28 and TRBJ1-1; D ambiguous. This CDR3 has 15 residues. V gave up 1 base and J gave up 0 bases, with 9 bases separating them. Per germline, CDR1 MDHEN and CDR2 SYDVKM. This chain's CDR3 is CASSLSPPMNTEAFF. CDR3 nucleotides: TGTGCCAGCAGTTTATCCCCTCCGATGAACACTGAAGCTTTCTTT.

This clonotype occurred many times. V usage is TRBV9 and J usage is TRBJ2-3; D could derive from TRBD1 or TRBD2 (5 bases each). Per germline, CDR1 SGDLS and CDR2 YYNGEE. Trimming left V 4 bases short and J 5 bases short, with 14 bases between. The CDR3 length is 14 residues. CDR3 DNA sequence: TGTGCCAGCAGCCCGGGGCCCGCCGGAGATACGCAGTATTTT. Protein sequence: CASSPGPAGDTQYF.

In this sample, this clonotype turned up many times. This rearrangement joins TRBV7-6 to TRBJ2-2; 7 bases map to TRBD1. CDR3 size: 14 residues. From germline, CDR1 is SGHVS and CDR2 FNYEAQ. Trimming took 2 bases from V and 7 from J; bases not matched to a gene: 4. In DNA form, the CDR3 reads TGTGCCAGCAGCTTAAGAGGGGGCGGCGGGGAGCTGTTTTTT. The encoded protein is CASSLRGGGGELFF.

Only a few counts were recorded for this clonotype. The J gene is TRBJ1-2, the V gene TRBV28, with TRBD1 identical over 11 bases. Germline CDR1 and CDR2: MDHEN and SYDVKM. The V and J ends lost 7 bases and 0 bases, in that order; junction bases with no gene match: 7. The length of the CDR3 is 16 residues. The CDR3 sequence is CASTGQGARANYGYTF. CDR3 in DNA: TGTGCCAGCACCGGACAGGGGGCGCGAGCTAACTATGGCTACACCTTC.

This clonotype occurred a few times. The rearrangement links TRBV29-1 to TRBJ2-7; TRBD1 or TRBD2 may be the D gene (5 bases each). V lost 4 bases and J 1 base, leaving 17 bases between the germline ends. Germline V lookup: CDR1 SQVTM, CDR2 ANQGSEA. The CDR3 sequence is 15 residues long. CDR3 sequence reads: CSVAPRGVGSYEQYF. CDR3 DNA: TGCAGCGTTGCCCCAAGAGGGGTCGGGTCCTACGAGCAGTACTTC.

This clonotype was picked up many times. The chain employs TRBV20-1 and TRBJ2-7; D is unresolved. V was clipped by 1 base and J by 0 bases, with 7 bases between them. In germline, CDR1 is DFQATT, CDR2 SNEGSKA (reference sequence). This CDR3 is 13 amino acids long. As DNA, the CDR3 is TGCAGTGCTAGAGTTAGAAACTCCTACGAGCAGTACTTC. Its translation is CSARVRNSYEQYF.